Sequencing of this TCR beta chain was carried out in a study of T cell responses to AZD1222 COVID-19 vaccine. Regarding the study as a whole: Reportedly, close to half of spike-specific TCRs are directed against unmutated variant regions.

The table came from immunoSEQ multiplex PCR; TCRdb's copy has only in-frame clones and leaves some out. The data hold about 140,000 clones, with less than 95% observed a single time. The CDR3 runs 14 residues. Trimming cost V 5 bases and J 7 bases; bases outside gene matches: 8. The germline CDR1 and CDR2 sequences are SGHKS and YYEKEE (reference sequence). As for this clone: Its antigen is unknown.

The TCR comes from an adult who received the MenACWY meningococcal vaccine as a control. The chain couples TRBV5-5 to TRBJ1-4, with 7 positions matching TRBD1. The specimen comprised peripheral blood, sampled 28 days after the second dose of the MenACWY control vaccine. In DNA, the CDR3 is TGTGCCAGCAGTCCGCCGGGACAGCCTGAAAAACTGTTTTTT. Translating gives CASSPPGQPEKLFF.